The 21 T cell receptor beta chains reported below all come from one sample, sequenced in a study of shared clonotypes between healthy human individuals. In the naive CD8 group, cells lacked CD45RO and were positively selected for CCR7, so terminally differentiated effector memory CD45RA+ cells were left out. The repertoire was sequenced with immunoSEQ multiplex PCR; TCRdb's copy has only in-frame clones and lacks some. The sample has 1.5 million to 2.5 million clones, about 95% seen once; the top ten hold 0.9% to 1.5%. Sequenced material: naive CD8+ T cells sorted from blood. The origin of the receptors is a man younger than 35 in good health.

DNA of the CDR3: TGTGCCAGCTCACCAGGGGGTCCGACAGGGGGCAATGGTAATGAGCAGTTCTTC. The encoded protein is CASSPGGPTGGNGNEQFF. The J gene is TRBJ2-1, the V gene TRBV18; TRBD1 aligns across 10 bases. Germline V CDR1 and CDR2: KGHSH, LQKENI. The CDR3 covers 18 residues. The V and J ends lost 2 bases and 7 bases, in that order; junction bases with no gene match: 14. The full variable domain, with the rest looked up from reference TRBV18 and TRBJ2-1, is NAGVMQNPRHLVRRRGQEARLRCSPMKGHSHVYWYRQLPEEGLKFMVYLQKENIIDESGMPKERFSAEFPKEGPSILRIQQVVRGDSAAYFCASSPGGPTGGNGNEQFFGPGTRLTVL.

Only one count was recorded for this clone. The chain has TRBV10-3 and TRBJ2-1, with TRBD2 matching over 12 bases. The length of the CDR3 is 17 residues. Germline V gives CDR1 ENHRY, CDR2 SYGVKD. With V trimmed by 4 bases and J by 6 bases, 10 bases remained unmatched. CDR3 sequence: CAISGTSGISEGNEQFF. The CDR3 nucleotides are TGTGCCATCAGTGGGACTAGCGGGATCTCAGAAGGCAATGAGCAGTTCTTC.

This clone was detected once. Within the sample, other DNA sequences also encode this same CDR3. The chain employs TRBV7-2 and TRBJ2-7; no clear D gene. The CDR3 loop spans 12 amino acids. Looked up from germline, CDR1 is SGHTA and CDR2 is FQGNSA. V was cut by 3 bases and J by 3 bases, with 6 bases left in between. The CDR3 nucleotides are TGTGCCAGCAGCTTTCTCAGCTACGAGCAGTACTTC. Protein product: CASSFLSYEQYF.

The chain uses TRBV9 and TRBJ2-3; D gene unclear. The CDR3 runs 14 residues. Trimming shortened V by 3 bases and J by 5 bases, and 13 bases separated the two germline ends. Per germline, CDR1 SGDLS and CDR2 YYNGEE. CDR3 sequence: CASSGWGAGDTQYF. The CDR3 coding sequence is TGTGCCAGCAGCGGTTGGGGTGCTGGAGATACGCAGTATTTT.

As regards this clone: The sample contains more than one DNA sequence encoding this CDR3. The V and J genes are TRBV28 and TRBJ1-2, with a possible D match to TRBD1 (6 bases). Trimming cost V 2 bases and J 2 bases, with 6 bases left between them. This CDR3 has 13 residues. The germline V gene has CDR1 MDHEN and CDR2 SYDVKM. As DNA, the CDR3 is TGTGCCAGCAGTTTAGGGGGCAACTATGGCTACACCTTC. Translated: CASSLGGNYGYTF.

The chain employs TRBV4-1 and TRBJ1-4, with TRBD1 matching over 9 bases. The V gene end was trimmed by 0 bases and the J gene end by 6 bases; junction bases not matched to a gene: 5. Germline assignment: CDR1 MGHRA and CDR2 YSYEKL. This CDR3 comprises 16 residues. The CDR3 region is CASSQDGTGGYEKLFF. In nucleotides, the CDR3 is TGCGCCAGCAGCCAAGATGGAACAGGGGGCTATGAAAAACTGTTTTTT.

The chain employs TRBV4-1 and TRBJ1-1; D not certain. The germline V gene has CDR1 MGHRA and CDR2 YSYEKL. The V end was cut by 4 bases, the J end by 2 bases, with 17 bases between. This CDR3 comprises 16 residues. CDR3 DNA sequence: TGCGCCAGCAGCCCCGATAGCTCGGGGAGCAACACTGAAGCTTTCTTT. It specifies CASSPDSSGSNTEAFF.

The rearrangement joins TRBV18 to TRBJ2-7; a weak D match, TRBD1 (5 bases). Germline loops: CDR1 KGHSH, CDR2 LQKENI. The V end was cut by 4 bases, the J end by 2 bases, with 12 bases between. The CDR3 spans 14 residues. The CDR3 sequence: CASSHPRATYEQYF. CDR3 coding DNA: TGTGCCAGCTCACATCCCAGGGCCACCTACGAGCAGTACTTC.

This clone was recorded only once. The chain employs TRBV14 and TRBJ2-7, with TRBD2 matching over 7 bases. This CDR3 comprises 14 residues. Trimming removed 5 bases from V and 3 bases from J; junction bases left unmatched: 7. CDR1 SGHDN and CDR2 FVKESK come from the germline V gene. CDR3 loop: CASSVRGRSYEQYF. In DNA, the CDR3 is TGTGCCAGCAGCGTTCGCGGGAGAAGCTACGAGCAGTACTTC.

This sequence joins TRBV13 and TRBJ1-2; 7 bases agree with TRBD1. This CDR3 spans 14 amino acids. V was pared by 0 bases and J by 2 bases, with 0 bases of the junction left unmatched. The germline V gene has CDR1 PRHDT and CDR2 FYEKMQ (reference sequence). The DNA of the CDR3 is TGTGCCAGCAGCTTAGGGGACAGGAACTATGGCTACACCTTC. Encoded protein: CASSLGDRNYGYTF.

V usage is TRBV6-5 and J usage is TRBJ1-2; D perhaps matches TRBD1 (5 bases). The germline V gene encodes CDR1 MNHEY and CDR2 SVGAGI. V lost 0 bases and J 4 bases, leaving 12 bases between the germline ends. This CDR3 is 15 amino acids long. The CDR3 sequence is CASSYSIEGTYGYTF. CDR3 nucleotide sequence: TGTGCCAGCAGTTACTCGATTGAGGGGACCTATGGCTACACCTTC.

The gene calls are TRBV7-9 and TRBJ1-2; D remains ambiguous. V was pared by 5 bases and J by 4 bases, with 17 bases between. Germline V gives CDR1 SEHNR, CDR2 FQNEAQ (reference sequence). This CDR3 is built from 15 residues. This CDR3 is CASSHSEPEPYGYTF. The CDR3 region has the DNA TGTGCCAGCAGCCATAGCGAGCCAGAGCCCTATGGCTACACCTTC.

The chain has TRBV18 and TRBJ2-1, with 9 bases lining up with TRBD2. CDR1 is KGHSH, CDR2 LQKENI, per germline. V trimming: 3 bases; J trimming: 6 bases; junction bases outside the gene matches: 3. The CDR3 runs to 14 residues. The CDR3 loop is CASSPAGGPNEQFF. The CDR3 DNA reads as TGTGCCAGCTCACCTGCGGGGGGGCCCAATGAGCAGTTCTTC. Based on the CDR3 plus reference TRBV18 and TRBJ2-1, the full variable domain is NAGVMQNPRHLVRRRGQEARLRCSPMKGHSHVYWYRQLPEEGLKFMVYLQKENIIDESGMPKERFSAEFPKEGPSILRIQQVVRGDSAAYFCASSPAGGPNEQFFGPGTRLTVL.

In regard to this clone: One end of the junction does not line up with germline, which may come from a read error. The chain's CDR3 is CARRTGVNTEAFF. In nucleotides, the CDR3 is TGTGCCCGCAGGACAGGGGTAAACACTGAAGCTTTCTTT. V and J are TRBV2 and TRBJ1-1; 9 bases are a match to TRBD1. Germline assignment: CDR1 SNHLY and CDR2 FYNNEI. The CDR3 is 13 residues long.

This rearrangement joins TRBV4-3 to TRBJ1-2; no clear D gene. Germline lookup yields CDR1 LGHNA and CDR2 YSLEER. The CDR3 length is 14 residues. With 0 bases removed from V and 6 bases from J, the gap between germline ends came to 11 bases. The CDR3 bases are TGCGCCAGCAGCCAAGATGGAGAGGTAGATGGCTACACCTTC. Protein: CASSQDGEVDGYTF.

The CDR3 is CSVVGGTANTEAFF. The CDR3 DNA follows: TGCAGCGTCGTAGGGGGGACGGCAAACACTGAAGCTTTCTTT. The chain joins TRBV29-1 to TRBJ1-1, with D maybe TRBD1 (6 bases). The germline CDR1 and CDR2 sequences are SQVTM and ANQGSEA. V lost 6 bases and J 2 bases, leaving 16 bases between the germline ends. The CDR3 loop spans 14 amino acids.

The V gene is TRBV4-3, the J gene TRBJ2-7; D gene uncertain. Trimming left V 0 bases short and J 4 bases short, with 13 bases between. CDR3 length equals 15 residues. The germline V gene encodes CDR1 LGHNA and CDR2 YSLEER. CDR3 loop: CASSQDGSPGYEQYF. In DNA form, the CDR3 reads TGCGCCAGCAGCCAAGACGGCAGTCCGGGTTACGAGCAGTACTTC.

This clone was seen once. This chain joins TRBV12-2 and TRBJ2-3; TRBD2 is the table's D call and was not checked against the DNA. TRBV12-2 is flagged as a pseudogene. The CDR3 spans 16 residues. The CDR3 nucleotides are TGTGCAAGTCGCTTAGTGGGGGGTACGAAGACAGATACGCAGTATTTT. Amino acid sequence: CASRLVGGTKTDTQYF.

Notes on this clone: Other DNA sequences in this specimen translate into the identical CDR3. The V gene is TRBV29-1, the J gene TRBJ2-7, with a tentative D call TRBD1 (6 bases). Germline lookup yields CDR1 SQVTM and CDR2 ANQGSEA. V was clipped by 6 bases and J by 2 bases, with 11 bases between them. This CDR3 spans 12 amino acids. The chain's CDR3 is CSVGDTAYEQYF. CDR3 nucleotides: TGCAGCGTAGGGGACACCGCCTACGAGCAGTACTTC.

The chain has TRBV4-3 and TRBJ1-1; no firm D call. Trimming cost V 4 bases and J 7 bases, with 13 bases left between them. The germline CDR1 and CDR2 sequences are LGHNA and YSLEER. CDR3 length: 13 residues. In DNA, the CDR3 is TGCGCCAGCAGCCCAGCCCTCGGGCTTGAAGCTTTCTTT. Its protein product is CASSPALGLEAFF.

To note about this clone: Distinct nucleotide sequences in the sample also encode this CDR3. The rearrangement joins TRBV11-2 to TRBJ2-7; D is uncertain. The CDR3 consists of 13 residues. Trimming shortened V by 4 bases and J by 1 base, and 8 bases separated the two germline ends. Per the germline V gene, CDR1 is SGHAT and CDR2 is FQNNGV. Here the CDR3 reads CASSSDTSYEQYF. The CDR3 DNA is TGTGCCAGCAGCTCGGATACGTCCTACGAGCAGTACTTC.